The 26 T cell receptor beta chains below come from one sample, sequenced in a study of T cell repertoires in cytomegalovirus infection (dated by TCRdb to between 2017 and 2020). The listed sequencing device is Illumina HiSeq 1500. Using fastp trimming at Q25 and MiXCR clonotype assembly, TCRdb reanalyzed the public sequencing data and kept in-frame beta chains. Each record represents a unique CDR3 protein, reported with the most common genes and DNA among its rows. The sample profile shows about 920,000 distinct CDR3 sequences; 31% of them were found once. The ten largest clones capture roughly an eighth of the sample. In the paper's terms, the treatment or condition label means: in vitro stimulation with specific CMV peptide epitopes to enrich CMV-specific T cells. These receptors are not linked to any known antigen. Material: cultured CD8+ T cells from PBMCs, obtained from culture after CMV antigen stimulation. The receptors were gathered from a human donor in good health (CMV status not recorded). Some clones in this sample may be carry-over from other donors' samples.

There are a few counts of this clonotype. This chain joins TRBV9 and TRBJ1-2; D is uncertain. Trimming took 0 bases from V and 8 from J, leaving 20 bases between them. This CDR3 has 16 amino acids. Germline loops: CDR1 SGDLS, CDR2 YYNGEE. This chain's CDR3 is CASSVEAARGRWGYTF. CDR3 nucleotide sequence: TGTGCCAGCAGCGTAGAGGCCGCACGGGGTCGGTGGGGCTACACCTTC.

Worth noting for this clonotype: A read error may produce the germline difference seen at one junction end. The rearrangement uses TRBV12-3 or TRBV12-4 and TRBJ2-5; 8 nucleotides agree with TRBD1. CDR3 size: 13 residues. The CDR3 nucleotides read TGTGCCAGCAGCAAAGACAGGGGTGAGACCCGGTACTTC. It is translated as CASSKDRGETRYF.

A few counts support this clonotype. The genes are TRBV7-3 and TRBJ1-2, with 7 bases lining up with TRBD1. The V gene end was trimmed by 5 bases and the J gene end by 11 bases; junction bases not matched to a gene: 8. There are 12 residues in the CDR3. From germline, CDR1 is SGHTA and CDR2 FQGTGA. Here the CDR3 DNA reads TGTGCCAGCAGCGCCCGGGACAGAGTATACACCTTC. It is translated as CASSARDRVYTF.

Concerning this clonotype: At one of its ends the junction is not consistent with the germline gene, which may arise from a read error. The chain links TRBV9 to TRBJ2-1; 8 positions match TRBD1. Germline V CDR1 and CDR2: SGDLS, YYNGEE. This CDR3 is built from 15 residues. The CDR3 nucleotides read TGTGTCAGCAGCGTAGGACAGGGTGTAGGCAATGAGCAGTTCTTC. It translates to CVSSVGQGVGNEQFF.

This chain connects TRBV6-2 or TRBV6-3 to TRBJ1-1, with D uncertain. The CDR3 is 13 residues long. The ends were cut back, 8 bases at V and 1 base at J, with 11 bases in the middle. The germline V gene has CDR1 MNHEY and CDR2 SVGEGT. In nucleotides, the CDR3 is TGTGCCAGCCTCGACGTGAGGAACACTGAAGCTTTCTTT. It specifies CASLDVRNTEAFF.

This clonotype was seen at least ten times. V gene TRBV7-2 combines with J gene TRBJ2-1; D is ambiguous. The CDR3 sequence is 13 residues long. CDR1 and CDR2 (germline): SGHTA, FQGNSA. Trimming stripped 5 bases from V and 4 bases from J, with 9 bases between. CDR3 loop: CASSPPQYNEQFF. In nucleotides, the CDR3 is TGTGCCAGCAGCCCCCCCCAGTACAATGAGCAGTTCTTC. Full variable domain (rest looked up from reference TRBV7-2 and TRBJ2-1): GAGVSQSPSNKVTEKGKDVELRCDPISGHTALYWYRQSLGQGLEFLIYFQGNSAPDKSGLPSDRFSAERTGGSVSTLTIQRTQQEDSAVYLCASSPPQYNEQFFGPGTRLTVL.

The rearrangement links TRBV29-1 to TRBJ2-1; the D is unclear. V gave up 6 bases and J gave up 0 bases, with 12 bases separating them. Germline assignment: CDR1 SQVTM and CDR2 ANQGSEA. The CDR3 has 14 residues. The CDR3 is CSVISSTSYNEQFF. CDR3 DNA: TGCAGCGTCATTAGCTCGACCTCCTACAATGAGCAGTTCTTC.

The CDR3 here is CASSYGGGGYTDTQYF. CDR3 nucleotide sequence: TGTGCCAGCAGTTACGGAGGGGGGGGTTACACAGATACGCAGTATTTT. The chain is built from TRBV6-6 and TRBJ2-3, with D tentatively TRBD2 (7 bases). The germline CDR1 and CDR2 sequences are MNHNY and SVGAGI (reference sequence). The length of the CDR3 is 16 residues. Trimming removed 2 bases from V and 2 bases from J, with 14 bases in between.

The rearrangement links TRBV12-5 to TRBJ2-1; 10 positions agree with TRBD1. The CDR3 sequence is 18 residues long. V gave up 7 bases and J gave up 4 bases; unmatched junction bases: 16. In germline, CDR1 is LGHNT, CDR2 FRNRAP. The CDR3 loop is CASAWGNPGQGTYNEQFF. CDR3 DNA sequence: TGTGCTAGTGCCTGGGGAAACCCGGGACAGGGGACGTACAATGAGCAGTTCTTC.

The CDR3 spells CASSLVVAGLDGYTF. CDR3 coding DNA: TGCGCCAGCAGCTTGGTCGTCGCCGGATTAGATGGCTACACCTTC. The chain recombines TRBV5-1 with TRBJ1-2, with D uncertain. Trimming removed 0 bases at V and 6 bases at J, with 15 bases between. The CDR3 contains 15 residues. CDR1 and CDR2 from the germline V gene are SGHRS and YFSETQ.

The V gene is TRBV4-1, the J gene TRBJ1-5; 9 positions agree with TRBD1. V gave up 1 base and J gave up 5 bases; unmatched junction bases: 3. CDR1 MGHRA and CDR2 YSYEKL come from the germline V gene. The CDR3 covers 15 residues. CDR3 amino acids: CASSQGQGGDQPQHF. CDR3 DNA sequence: TGCGCCAGCAGCCAAGGACAGGGGGGAGATCAGCCCCAGCATTTT.

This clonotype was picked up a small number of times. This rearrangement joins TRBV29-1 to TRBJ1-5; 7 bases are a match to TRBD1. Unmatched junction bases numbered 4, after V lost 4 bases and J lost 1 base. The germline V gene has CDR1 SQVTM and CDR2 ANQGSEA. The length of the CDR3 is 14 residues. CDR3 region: CSVVPGGSNQPQHF. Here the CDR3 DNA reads TGCAGCGTTGTCCCAGGGGGAAGCAATCAGCCCCAGCATTTT.

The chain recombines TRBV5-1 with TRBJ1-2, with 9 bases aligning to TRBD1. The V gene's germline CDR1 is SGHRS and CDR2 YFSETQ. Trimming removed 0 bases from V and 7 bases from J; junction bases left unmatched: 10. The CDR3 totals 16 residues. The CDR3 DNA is TGCGCCAGCAGCTTGGAAAGGGGACAGGGACCCAGTGGCTACACCTTC. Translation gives CASSLERGQGPSGYTF.

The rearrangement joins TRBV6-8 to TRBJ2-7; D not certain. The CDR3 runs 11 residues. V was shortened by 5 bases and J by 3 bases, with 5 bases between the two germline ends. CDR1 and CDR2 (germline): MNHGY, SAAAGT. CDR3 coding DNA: TGTGCCAGCAGTATTTACTACGAGCAGTACGTC. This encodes CASSIYYEQYV.

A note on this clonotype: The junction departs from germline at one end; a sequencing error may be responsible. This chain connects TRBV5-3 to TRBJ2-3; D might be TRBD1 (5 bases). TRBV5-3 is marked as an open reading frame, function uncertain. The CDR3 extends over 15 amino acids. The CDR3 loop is CASSFVEGVSDTQYF. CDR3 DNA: TGTGCCAGCAGCTTTGTCGAAGGGGTTTCAGATACGCAGTATTTT.

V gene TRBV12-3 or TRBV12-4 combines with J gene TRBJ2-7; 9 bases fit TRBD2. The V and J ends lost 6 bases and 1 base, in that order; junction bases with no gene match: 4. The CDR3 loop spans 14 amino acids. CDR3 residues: CASSPAGGSYEQYF. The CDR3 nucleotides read TGTGCCAGCAGCCCAGCGGGGGGTTCCTACGAGCAGTACTTC.

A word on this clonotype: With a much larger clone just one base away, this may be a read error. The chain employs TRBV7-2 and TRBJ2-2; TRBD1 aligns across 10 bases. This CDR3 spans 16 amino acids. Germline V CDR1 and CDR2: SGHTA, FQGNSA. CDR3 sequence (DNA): TGTGCCAGCAGCATAGCGAGGGACAGGGGAACCGGGGAGCTGTTTTTT. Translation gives CASSIARDRGTGELFF.

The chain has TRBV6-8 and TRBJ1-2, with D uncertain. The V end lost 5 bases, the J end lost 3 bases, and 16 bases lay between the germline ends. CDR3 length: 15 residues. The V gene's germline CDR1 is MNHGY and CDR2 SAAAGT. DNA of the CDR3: TGTGCCAGCAGTCCTCTTCAGCGACAAGACTATGGCTACACCTTC. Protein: CASSPLQRQDYGYTF.

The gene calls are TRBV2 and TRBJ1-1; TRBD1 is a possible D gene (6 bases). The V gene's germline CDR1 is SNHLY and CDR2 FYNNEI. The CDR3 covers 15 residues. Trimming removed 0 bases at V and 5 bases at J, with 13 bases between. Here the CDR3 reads CASSEAPRDITEAFF. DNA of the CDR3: TGTGCCAGCAGTGAAGCACCCCGGGACATTACTGAAGCTTTCTTT.

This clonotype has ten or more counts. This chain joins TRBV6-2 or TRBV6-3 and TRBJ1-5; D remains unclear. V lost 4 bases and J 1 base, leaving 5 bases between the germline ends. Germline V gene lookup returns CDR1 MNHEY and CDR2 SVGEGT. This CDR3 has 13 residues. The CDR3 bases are TGTGCCAGCAGTTTACGAAGCAATCAGCCCCAGCATTTT. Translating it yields CASSLRSNQPQHF.

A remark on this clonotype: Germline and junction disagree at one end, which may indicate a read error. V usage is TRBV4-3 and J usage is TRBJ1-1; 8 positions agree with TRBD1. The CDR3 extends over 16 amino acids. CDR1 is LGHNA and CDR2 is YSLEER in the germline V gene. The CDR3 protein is CANSQDRGQANTEAFF. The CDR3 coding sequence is TGCGCCAACAGCCAAGATCGGGGACAGGCGAACACTGAAGCTTTCTTT.

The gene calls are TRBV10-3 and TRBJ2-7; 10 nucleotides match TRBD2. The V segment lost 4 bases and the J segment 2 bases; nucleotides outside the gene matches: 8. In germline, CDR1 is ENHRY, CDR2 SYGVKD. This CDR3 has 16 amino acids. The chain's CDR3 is CAISVTNSGGAYEQYF. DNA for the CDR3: TGTGCCATCAGTGTTACCAACAGCGGGGGGGCCTACGAGCAGTACTTC.

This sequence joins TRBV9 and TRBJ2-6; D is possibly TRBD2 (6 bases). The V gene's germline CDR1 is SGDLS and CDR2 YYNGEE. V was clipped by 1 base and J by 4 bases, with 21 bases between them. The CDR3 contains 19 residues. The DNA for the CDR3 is TGTGCCAGCAGCGTACCGATAGGGACTCGGGCTGGGGGGGCCAACGTCCTGACTTTC. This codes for CASSVPIGTRAGGANVLTF.

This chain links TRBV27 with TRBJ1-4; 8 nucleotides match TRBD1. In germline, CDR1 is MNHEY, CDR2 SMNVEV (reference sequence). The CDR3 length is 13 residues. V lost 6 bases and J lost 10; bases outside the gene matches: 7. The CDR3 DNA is TGTGCCAGCAGCACATTACAGGGGGGAAAACTGTTTTTT. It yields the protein CASSTLQGGKLFF.

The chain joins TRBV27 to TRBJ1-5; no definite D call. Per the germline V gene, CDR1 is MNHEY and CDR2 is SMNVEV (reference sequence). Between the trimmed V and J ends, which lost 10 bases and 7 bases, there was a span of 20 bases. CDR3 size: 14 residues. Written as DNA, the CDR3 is TGTGCCACCGCCCGAGTCGGGTCGGGCCAGCCCCAGCATTTT. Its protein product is CATARVGSGQPQHF.

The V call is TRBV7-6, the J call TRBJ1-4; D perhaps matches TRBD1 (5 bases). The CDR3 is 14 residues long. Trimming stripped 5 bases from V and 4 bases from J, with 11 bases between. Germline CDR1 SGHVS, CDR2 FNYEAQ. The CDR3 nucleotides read TGTGCCAGCAGCCCCGGGGCGAGTAATGAAAAACTGTTTTTT. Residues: CASSPGASNEKLFF.